This TCR beta chain stems from a study of beta chain features in type 1 diabetes. Study findings and constraints: Across all four CD4+ subsets, people with type 1 diabetes showed modestly shorter TCRB CDR3s.

This CDR3 region has 15 residues. Trimming removed 4 bases from V and 7 bases from J, with 17 bases in between. Germline CDR1 and CDR2: MNHNS and SASEGT. This clone was picked up a small number of times. Its antigen remains unidentified. Every isolated RNA sample was fully reverse transcribed, so sequencing captured expressed TCRB transcripts. Sequencing used immunoSEQ multiplex PCR; TCRdb keeps in-frame clones, though not all of them. Of a few hundred thousand clones listed, under 20% are singletons. V usage is TRBV6-1 and J usage is TRBJ2-1; the D gene is possibly TRBD1 (6 bases). Sequenced material: naive CD4+ T cells from blood. The origin of this receptor is a young man with type 1 diabetes. CDR3 in DNA: TGTGCCAGCAGTGTAAACAGGGAAGGTTGGAATGAGCAGTTCTTC. Translation: CASSVNREGWNEQFF.